The 15 T cell receptor beta chains in this list originate from one sample, sequenced in a study of shared clonotypes between healthy human individuals. Produced via immunoSEQ multiplex PCR; TCRdb's table is partial and in-frame only. The sample contains some 530,000 clones, 81% of which appear only once. The specimen was PBMCs. The receptors stem from a woman in her thirties or forties in good health. Some clones in this sample may be carry-over from other donors' samples.

The chain has TRBV4-2 and TRBJ2-3; 9 nucleotides line up with TRBD2. With V trimmed by 1 base and J by 5 bases, 13 bases remained unmatched. Germline CDR1 LGHNA, CDR2 YNFKEQ. The CDR3 runs to 18 residues. The CDR3 sequence is CASSQGVDGKLAGDTQYF. The CDR3 region has the DNA TGTGCCAGCAGCCAAGGTGTAGATGGGAAACTAGCGGGAGATACGCAGTATTTT.

This chain joins TRBV4-1 and TRBJ2-3; D is uncertain. Per germline, CDR1 MGHRA and CDR2 YSYEKL. There are 13 residues in the CDR3. The germline V and J ends were trimmed by 1 base and 6 bases, with 8 bases remaining between them. The CDR3 region has the DNA TGCGCCAGCAGCCAAGCTGCGTTCGATACGCAGTATTTT. This translates into CASSQAAFDTQYF.

This chain uses TRBV5-1 with TRBJ2-5; no clear D. Trimming took off 6 bases at V and 5 bases at J, with 14 bases between the two ends. CDR3 size: 13 residues. Germline V CDR1 and CDR2: SGHRS, YFSETQ. CDR3 DNA sequence: TGCGCCAGCACCTTAGAAAGAAGGGAGACCCAGTACTTC. It translates to CASTLERRETQYF.

This chain connects TRBV4-1 to TRBJ2-5; 10 positions match TRBD1. V was clipped by 1 base and J by 1 base; unmatched bases: 3. This CDR3 has 16 amino acids. CDR1 MGHRA and CDR2 YSYEKL come from the germline V gene. The DNA of the CDR3 is TGCGCCAGCAGCCAAGGGACAGGGGGTTCCCAAGAGACCCAGTACTTC. Translation gives CASSQGTGGSQETQYF.

In this sample, this clone turned up once. A single base is all that separates this from a far larger clone, so a read error is likely. Other nucleotide sequences from this sample produce the same CDR3. V and J are TRBV9 and TRBJ2-7, with 9 bases fitting TRBD1. Germline V gene data show CDR1 as SGDLS and CDR2 as YYNGEE. This CDR3 spans 15 amino acids. With V trimmed by 4 bases and J by 5 bases, 10 bases remained unmatched. The CDR3 region is CASSLTGQGSDEQYF. The CDR3 DNA sequence: TGTGCCAGCAGCTTGACGGGACAGGGTAGCGACGAGCAGTACTTC.

The chain has TRBV18 and TRBJ2-5; no clear D. Trimming removed 3 bases from V and 4 bases from J, with 9 bases in between. Per germline, CDR1 KGHSH and CDR2 LQKENI. The CDR3 is made up of 13 amino acids. The DNA of the CDR3 is TGTGCCAGCTCACCGAATTTCGGAGAGACCCAGTACTTC. It is translated as CASSPNFGETQYF.

The chain recombines TRBV28 with TRBJ2-6; D gene ambiguous. Trimming took off 6 bases at V and 3 bases at J, with 15 bases between the two ends. The germline V gene has CDR1 MDHEN and CDR2 SYDVKM. The CDR3 consists of 16 residues. The CDR3: CASRNHYQNGANVLTF. The CDR3 bases are TGTGCCAGCAGGAACCATTACCAGAATGGGGCCAACGTCCTGACTTTC. Using reference TRBV28 and TRBJ2-6 for the parts outside the CDR3, the full variable domain is DVKVTQSSRYLVKRTGEKVFLECVQDMDHENMFWYRQDPGLGLRLIYFSYDVKMKEKGDIPEGYSVSREKKERFSLILESASTNQTSMYLCASRNHYQNGANVLTFGAGSRLTVL.

The rearrangement joins TRBV15 to TRBJ1-5; D might be TRBD1 (6 bases). This CDR3 is 15 amino acids long. Trimming left V 2 bases short and J 3 bases short, with 11 bases between. Germline CDR1 reads LNHNV; CDR2 reads YYDKDF (reference sequence). The CDR3 loop reads CATSRTQGFNQPQHF. Written as DNA, the CDR3 is TGTGCCACCAGCAGAACACAGGGATTCAATCAGCCCCAGCATTTT.

For this clone: A far larger clone is one base from this, pointing to a likely read error. The J gene is TRBJ2-7, the V gene TRBV27; D may be TRBD1 or TRBD2 (6 bases each). From germline, CDR1 is MNHEY and CDR2 SMNVEV (reference sequence). CDR3 size: 15 residues. Here the CDR3 DNA reads TGTGCCAGCCGTTTAGGGGGGATGGGGTACTACGAGCAGTACTTC. Its protein product is CASRLGGMGYYEQYF.

The V and J genes are TRBV5-1 and TRBJ2-7; 9 bases align to TRBD1. The CDR3 extends over 14 amino acids. The junction had 1 base not matched to a gene; V was cut back by 3 bases and J by 0 bases. The V gene's germline CDR1 is SGHRS and CDR2 YFSETQ. CDR3 protein: CASSWTGASYEQYF. The DNA of the CDR3 is TGCGCCAGCAGCTGGACAGGGGCCTCCTACGAGCAGTACTTC. Drawing the rest from reference TRBV5-1 and TRBJ2-7, the complete variable domain is KAGVTQTPRYLIKTRGQQVTLSCSPISGHRSVSWYQQTPGQGLQFLFEYFSETQRNKGNFPGRFSGRQFSNSRSEMNVSTLELGDSALYLCASSWTGASYEQYFGPGTRLTVT.

A remark on this clone: A read error is the likely source, as a far larger clone sits one nucleotide away. V gene TRBV9 combines with J gene TRBJ1-5; 7 bases are shared with TRBD1. CDR1 is SGDLS and CDR2 is YYNGEE in the germline V gene. The CDR3 totals 15 residues. The DNA for the CDR3 is TGTGACAGCAGCCTACAGGGGCGTTCGGGGCAGCCCCAGCATTTT. It translates to CDSSLQGRSGQPQHF.

Turning to this clone: A single base is all that separates this from a far larger clone, so a read error is likely. Other DNA sequences in this specimen translate into the identical CDR3. The CDR3 DNA reads TGTGCCAGCAGTCCACTAGCAGCCGGGGCCGGGGAGCTGTTTTTT. This encodes CASSPLAAGAGELFF. The V gene is TRBV2, the J gene TRBJ2-2, with D possibly matching TRBD2 (6 bases). The CDR3 length is 15 residues. Germline-derived CDR1 and CDR2 are SNHLY and FYNNEI. Trimming cost V 5 bases and J 6 bases, with 16 bases left between them. The whole variable domain, filled in from reference TRBV2 and TRBJ2-2, reads EPEVTQTPSHQVTQMGQEVILRCVPISNHLYFYWYRQILGQKVEFLVSFYNNEISEKSEIFDDQFSVERPDGSNFTLKIRSTKLEDSAMYFCASSPLAAGAGELFFGEGSRLTVL.

V gene TRBV18 combines with J gene TRBJ1-5, with D uncertain. The length of the CDR3 is 14 residues. The V end was cut by 1 base, the J end by 4 bases, with 8 bases between. Germline values: CDR1 KGHSH, CDR2 LQKENI. Here the CDR3 DNA reads TGTGCCAGCTCACCACTCCCAGGTAATCAGCCCCAGCATTTT. Its translation is CASSPLPGNQPQHF. Using reference TRBV18 and TRBJ1-5 for the parts outside the CDR3, the full variable domain is NAGVMQNPRHLVRRRGQEARLRCSPMKGHSHVYWYRQLPEEGLKFMVYLQKENIIDESGMPKERFSAEFPKEGPSILRIQQVVRGDSAAYFCASSPLPGNQPQHFGDGTRLSIL.

V gene TRBV28 combines with J gene TRBJ2-5; 7 bases agree with TRBD1. CDR1 is MDHEN, CDR2 SYDVKM, per germline. V lost 6 bases, J lost 5 bases, and 9 bases stayed unmatched. This CDR3 comprises 14 residues. CDR3 loop: CASSSHRGRETQYF. CDR3 DNA sequence: TGTGCCAGCAGCTCCCACAGGGGTAGGGAGACCCAGTACTTC.

In its sample, this clone was seen once. V is TRBV19 and J is TRBJ2-4, with a tentative D call TRBD2 (6 bases). Trimming stripped 3 bases from V and 8 bases from J, with 17 bases between. Germline-derived CDR1 and CDR2 are LNHDA and SQIVND (reference sequence). The CDR3 is 15 amino acids. As DNA, the CDR3 is TGTGCCAGTAGTATTCAGGTCTCTGGAGGGCACATTCAGTACTTC. Its translation is CASSIQVSGGHIQYF.